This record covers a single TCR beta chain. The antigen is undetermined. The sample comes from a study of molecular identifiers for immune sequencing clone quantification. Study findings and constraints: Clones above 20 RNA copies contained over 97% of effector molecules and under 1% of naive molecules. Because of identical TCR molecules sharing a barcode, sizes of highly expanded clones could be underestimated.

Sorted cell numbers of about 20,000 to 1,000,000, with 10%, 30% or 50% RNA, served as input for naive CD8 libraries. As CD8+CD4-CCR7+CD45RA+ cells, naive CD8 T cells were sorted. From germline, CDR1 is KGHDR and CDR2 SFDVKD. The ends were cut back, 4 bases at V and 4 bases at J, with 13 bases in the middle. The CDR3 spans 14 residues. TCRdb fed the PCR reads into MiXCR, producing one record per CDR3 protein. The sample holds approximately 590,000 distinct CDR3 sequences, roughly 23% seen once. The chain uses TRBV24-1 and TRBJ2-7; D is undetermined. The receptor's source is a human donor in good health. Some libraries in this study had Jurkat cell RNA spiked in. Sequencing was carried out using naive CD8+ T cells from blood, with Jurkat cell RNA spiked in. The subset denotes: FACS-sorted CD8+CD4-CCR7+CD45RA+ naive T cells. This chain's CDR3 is CATSDPSSPYEQYF. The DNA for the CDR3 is TGTGCCACCAGTGACCCCTCCTCACCGTACGAGCAGTACTTC.